A selection of T cell receptor beta chains follows, all from one sample in a study of cytomegalovirus exposure and HLA in healthy donors. Only in-frame clones appear in the TCRdb table, and some are missing; sequencing was by immunoSEQ multiplex PCR. This sample has about 140,000 clones; 80% occur once, and the top ten carry about 2.4%. The sample was PBMCs. The source is a man aged 50 to 59 in good health and CMV-seronegative. CDR3s include the opening cysteine and the closing phenylalanine or tryptophan. Each record gives: J gene, clone size, D gene, V gene, CDR3 protein, CDR3 DNA. A D gene is named only where the DNA matches it firmly. Clone size appears in some rows only: once, few, many, or a class for an expanded clone.

j_gene: TRBJ2-7; abundance: -; d_gene: TRBD1; v_gene: TRBV6-5; CDR3aa: CASSYGQGAYEQYF; CDR3nt: TGTGCCAGCAGTTACGGCCAGGGGGCTTACGAGCAGTACTTC
j_gene: TRBJ2-5; abundance: -; d_gene: TRBD1; v_gene: TRBV6-1; CDR3aa: CASSLRGRVEETQYF; CDR3nt: TGTGCCAGCAGTCTCAGGGGGCGAGTAGAAGAGACCCAGTACTTC
j_gene: TRBJ1-5; abundance: -; d_gene: TRBD1; v_gene: TRBV2; CDR3aa: CASSERTGGQPQHF; CDR3nt: TGTGCCAGCAGTGAGAGGACAGGGGGCCAGCCCCAGCATTTT
j_gene: TRBJ2-7; abundance: -; d_gene: TRBD1; v_gene: TRBV7-9; CDR3aa: CASSSGRTGSSYEQYF; CDR3nt: TGTGCCAGCAGCTCCGGTCGGACAGGGAGCTCCTACGAGCAGTACTTC
j_gene: TRBJ2-1; abundance: -; d_gene: -; v_gene: TRBV21-1; CDR3aa: CATTGIDEQFF; CDR3nt: TGTGCCACCACGGGGATCGATGAGCAGTTCTTC
j_gene: TRBJ1-5; abundance: -; d_gene: TRBD1; v_gene: TRBV7-8; CDR3aa: CASSWGTGRSNQPQHF; CDR3nt: TGTGCCAGCAGTTGGGGGACAGGGAGAAGCAATCAGCCCCAGCATTTT
j_gene: TRBJ1-2; abundance: -; d_gene: TRBD1; v_gene: TRBV30; CDR3aa: CAWRDTGTVYGYTF; CDR3nt: TGTGCCTGGAGGGATACCGGGACAGTCTATGGCTACACCTTC
j_gene: TRBJ1-4; abundance: -; d_gene: TRBD1; v_gene: TRBV14; CDR3aa: CASSQDRNGQGVNEKLFF; CDR3nt: TGTGCCAGCAGCCAAGATCGAAACGGACAGGGTGTTAATGAAAAACTGTTTTTT
j_gene: TRBJ1-1; abundance: -; d_gene: -; v_gene: TRBV4-1; CDR3aa: CASSPQGLGPVLAFF; CDR3nt: TGCGCCAGCAGCCCGCAGGGGCTGGGGCCTGTTCTCGCTTTCTTT
j_gene: TRBJ1-1; abundance: -; d_gene: TRBD1; v_gene: TRBV4-1; CDR3aa: CASSQVIIRGQSNTEAFF; CDR3nt: TGCGCCAGCAGCCAAGTCATTATTCGGGGACAGTCGAACACTGAAGCTTTCTTT
j_gene: TRBJ1-1; abundance: -; d_gene: -; v_gene: TRBV7-9; CDR3aa: CASSSQGQLNTEAFF; CDR3nt: TGTGCCAGCAGCTCCCAGGGACAACTGAACACTGAAGCTTTCTTT
j_gene: TRBJ2-7; abundance: once; d_gene: -; v_gene: TRBV27; CDR3aa: CASSPLGRPHEQYF; CDR3nt: TGTGCCAGCAGTCCCCTCGGCAGGCCCCACGAGCAGTACTTC
j_gene: TRBJ2-5; abundance: -; d_gene: TRBD2; v_gene: TRBV7-6; CDR3aa: CASSLSPSGGETQYF; CDR3nt: TGTGCCAGCAGCTTAAGTCCTAGCGGGGGGGAGACCCAGTACTTC
j_gene: TRBJ1-4; abundance: -; d_gene: TRBD1; v_gene: TRBV2; CDR3aa: CASSLTGGSTTNEKLFF; CDR3nt: TGTGCCAGCAGTTTGACAGGGGGGTCAACAACTAATGAAAAACTGTTTTTT
j_gene: TRBJ2-7; abundance: -; d_gene: TRBD1; v_gene: TRBV29-1; CDR3aa: CSGRGTGGYEQYF; CDR3nt: TGCAGCGGACGCGGGACAGGGGGCTACGAGCAGTACTTC
j_gene: TRBJ1-5; abundance: few; d_gene: -; v_gene: TRBV27; CDR3aa: CASSLGSFSLPQHF; CDR3nt: TGTGCCAGCAGTTTGGGCAGCTTTTCCCTACCCCAGCATTTT
j_gene: TRBJ2-5; abundance: -; d_gene: -; v_gene: TRBV6-5; CDR3aa: CASSRTDNRETQYF; CDR3nt: TGTGCCAGCAGCCGGACAGATAATAGAGAGACCCAGTACTTC
j_gene: TRBJ1-6; abundance: -; d_gene: -; v_gene: TRBV6-5; CDR3aa: CASSYSGAGKNSPLHF; CDR3nt: TGTGCCAGCAGTTACTCGGGGGCAGGCAAGAATTCACCCCTCCACTTT
j_gene: TRBJ1-1; abundance: -; d_gene: -; v_gene: TRBV6-1; CDR3aa: CASSEAKGARKAFF; CDR3nt: TGTGCCAGCAGTGAAGCCAAAGGGGCCAGAAAAGCTTTCTTT
j_gene: TRBJ2-1; abundance: once; d_gene: -; v_gene: TRBV7-9; CDR3aa: CAGSPTVNNEQFF; CDR3nt: TGTGCCGGCAGCCCCACAGTTAACAATGAGCAGTTCTTC
j_gene: TRBJ2-7; abundance: -; d_gene: TRBD2; v_gene: TRBV2; CDR3aa: CAGSRSGNYEQYF; CDR3nt: TGTGCCGGCAGTCGTAGCGGGAACTACGAGCAGTACTTC
j_gene: TRBJ2-7; abundance: once; d_gene: -; v_gene: TRBV6-1; CDR3aa: CASSKESSYEQYF; CDR3nt: TGTGCCAGCAGTAAAGAGAGTTCCTACGAGCAGTACTTC
j_gene: TRBJ1-5; abundance: -; d_gene: -; v_gene: TRBV27; CDR3aa: CASRQAGSQPQHF; CDR3nt: TGTGCCAGCAGACAGGCCGGGAGTCAGCCCCAGCATTTT
j_gene: TRBJ1-1; abundance: few; d_gene: -; v_gene: TRBV6-1; CDR3aa: CASSVGGSRTEAFF; CDR3nt: TGTGCCAGCAGTGTGGGAGGGTCTCGCACTGAAGCTTTCTTT
j_gene: TRBJ2-1; abundance: -; d_gene: TRBD2; v_gene: TRBV7-6; CDR3aa: CASSRSPSSGGPNEQFF; CDR3nt: TGTGCCAGCAGCCGCTCTCCCTCTAGCGGGGGGCCCAATGAGCAGTTCTTC
j_gene: TRBJ2-1; abundance: few; d_gene: -; v_gene: TRBV5-1; CDR3aa: CASSLGGAAYNEQFF; CDR3nt: TGCGCCAGCAGCTTGGGTGGAGCGGCCTACAATGAGCAGTTCTTC
j_gene: TRBJ2-7; abundance: -; d_gene: TRBD1; v_gene: TRBV5-1; CDR3aa: CASSLGDRTYEQYF; CDR3nt: TGCGCCAGCAGCTTGGGGGACAGGACCTACGAGCAGTACTTC
j_gene: TRBJ1-5; abundance: -; d_gene: -; v_gene: TRBV30; CDR3aa: CAWSQYTNQPQHF; CDR3nt: TGTGCCTGGAGTCAGTATACCAATCAGCCCCAGCATTTT
j_gene: TRBJ2-7; abundance: -; d_gene: TRBD2; v_gene: TRBV5-1; CDR3aa: CASSSGLAGANYEQYF; CDR3nt: TGCGCCAGCAGCTCGGGACTAGCGGGAGCTAACTACGAGCAGTACTTC
j_gene: TRBJ1-3; abundance: -; d_gene: -; v_gene: TRBV11-2; CDR3aa: CAIAWRGAGNTIYF; CDR3nt: TGTGCCATTGCTTGGCGGGGCGCGGGGAACACCATATATTTT
j_gene: TRBJ2-5; abundance: -; d_gene: TRBD2; v_gene: TRBV5-1; CDR3aa: CASSPTGGAVETQYF; CDR3nt: TGCGCCAGCAGCCCCACGGGGGGGGCGGTAGAGACCCAGTACTTC
j_gene: TRBJ2-1; abundance: -; d_gene: TRBD2; v_gene: TRBV5-1; CDR3aa: CASSSAGGNEQFF; CDR3nt: TGCGCCAGCAGCTCGGCGGGAGGGAATGAGCAGTTCTTC
j_gene: TRBJ1-1; abundance: -; d_gene: -; v_gene: TRBV9; CDR3aa: CASTSRMNATVKAEAFF; CDR3nt: TGTGCCAGCACCTCTCGAATGAATGCGACAGTAAAGGCTGAAGCTTTCTTT
j_gene: TRBJ2-1; abundance: -; d_gene: -; v_gene: TRBV2; CDR3aa: CASREGRRGEQFF; CDR3nt: TGTGCCAGCAGAGAGGGTCGGCGGGGTGAGCAGTTCTTC
j_gene: TRBJ2-6; abundance: -; d_gene: TRBD1; v_gene: TRBV28; CDR3aa: CASSLSGQGLTGANVLTF; CDR3nt: TGTGCCAGCAGTTTATCGGGACAGGGTTTGACTGGGGCCAACGTCCTGACTTTC